This T cell receptor beta chain appears in the sequencing data of a study of blood T cell repertoires in COVID-19. Across the whole study: Samples representing acute and convalescent COVID-19 were sourced from the United States, Italy and Spain. PBMCs, B-cell-depleted T cells, or T cells provided the cDNA or gDNA that made up the material.

This CDR3 is 22 amino acids long. V dropped 3 bases and J dropped 0; count of bases not matched to a gene: 21. The V gene's germline CDR1 is PRHDT and CDR2 FYEKMQ (reference sequence). Authors' methods: Estimation of nucleated cell counts was performed using reference gene primer amplification. Here immunoSEQ multiplex PCR was the method, and the copy in TCRdb shows in-frame clones only, minus some. The D gene and trimming were derived from the DNA, and the V and J assignments and clone size from that table. The table records about 270,000 clones, more than 70% of them present only once. The sequenced sample was peripheral blood. V usage is TRBV13 and J usage is TRBJ2-5; 11 nucleotides match TRBD2. This TCR derives from an elderly man with acute or convalescent COVID-19. As DNA, the CDR3 is TGTGCCAGCAGCTTGACGCTTGGGGTATACAGAGAGGGACTAGCGGACCAAGAGACCCAGTACTTC. Encoded protein: CASSLTLGVYREGLADQETQYF. Based on the CDR3 plus reference TRBV13 and TRBJ2-5, the full variable domain is AAGVIQSPRHLIKEKRETATLKCYPIPRHDTVYWYQQGPGQDPQFLISFYEKMQSDKGSIPDRFSAQQFSDYHSELNMSSLELGDSALYFCASSLTLGVYREGLADQETQYFGPGTRLLVL.